This TCR beta chain was identified during a study of CD8 T cells in Susac syndrome. RNA was extracted with the RNeasy kit, and a quantity of about 0.45 to 1 ug was reverse transcribed using random hexamers. TCRdb passed the immunoSEQ multiplex PCR reads through MiXCR, listing each CDR3 protein once. The sample includes some 150,000 distinct CDR3 sequences, approximately 93% of them seen just once. The receptor's source is a human donor with multiple sclerosis. Sequenced sample: CD8+ T cells from PBMCs.

The CDR3 protein is CASRRDGTQYF. The CDR3 DNA sequence: TGTGCCAGCAGGCGGGATGGTACGCAGTATTTT. The genes are TRBV11-2 and TRBJ2-3, with a weak D call TRBD2 (6 bases). Trimming took off 6 bases at V and 8 bases at J, with 9 bases between the two ends. Germline V CDR1 and CDR2: SGHAT, FQNNGV. The CDR3 length is 11 residues.